Following are 24 T cell receptor beta chains from one sample sequenced in a study of blood T cell dynamics during melanoma immunotherapy. Regarding time point: pre-treatment baseline. Some clones are missing from TCRdb's copy, which holds only in-frame ones; the method was immunoSEQ multiplex PCR. In the table there are around 12,000 clones, roughly 80% of which are singletons. The sequenced sample was blood, obtained from a patient treated with checkpoint blockade. The receptors were sampled from a human donor with melanoma.

Regarding this clone: Other DNA sequences in the same sample also yield this CDR3. The chain joins TRBV5-1 to TRBJ1-5, with D possibly being TRBD1 (5 bases). This CDR3 comprises 15 residues. Trimming left V 0 bases short and J 0 bases short, with 7 bases between. CDR1 is SGHRS, CDR2 YFSETQ, per germline. The CDR3 region has the DNA TGCGCCAGCAGCTTGGCAGGGAGTAGCAATCAGCCCCAGCATTTT. Encoded protein: CASSLAGSSNQPQHF.

V and J are TRBV11-3 and TRBJ2-2; 7 bases line up with TRBD1. V was pared by 5 bases and J by 1 base, with 4 bases of the junction left unmatched. The CDR3 loop spans 15 amino acids. The germline CDR1 and CDR2 sequences are SGHNT and YENEEA. The CDR3 DNA reads TGTGCCAGCAGCCCGGGACAGCTGAACACCGGGGAGCTGTTTTTT. Translating gives CASSPGQLNTGELFF.

The chain employs TRBV6-5 and TRBJ2-7; possible D gene TRBD2, 6 bases. V gave up 0 bases and J gave up 3 bases, with 6 bases separating them. The CDR3 covers 13 residues. Per the germline V gene, CDR1 is MNHEY and CDR2 is SVGAGI. CDR3 residues: CASSYSTSYEQYF. CDR3 nucleotides: TGTGCCAGCAGTTACTCGACTAGCTACGAGCAGTACTTC.

The rearrangement joins TRBV5-6 to TRBJ2-3, with D possibly matching TRBD2 (6 bases). Per germline, CDR1 SGHDT and CDR2 YYEEEE. The CDR3 loop spans 16 amino acids. Trimming pared 0 bases from V and 2 bases from J, leaving 13 bases between. CDR3 amino acids: CASSLVVLAVTDTQYF. The CDR3 DNA sequence: TGTGCCAGCAGCTTGGTAGTCTTAGCGGTCACAGATACGCAGTATTTT.

This chain connects TRBV4-3 to TRBJ2-7; 7 bases fit TRBD1. CDR1 and CDR2 from the germline V gene are LGHNA and YSLEER. The CDR3 is 17 residues long. With 0 bases clipped from V and 4 bases from J, the junction kept 12 bases outside the gene matches. As DNA, the CDR3 is TGCGCCAGCAGCCAAGAAGCCCCCGGGACAGCTTCTTACGAGCAGTACTTC. As protein: CASSQEAPGTASYEQYF.

V usage is TRBV6-1 and J usage is TRBJ1-2; perhaps TRBD1 as D (6 bases). Trimming stripped 8 bases from V and 1 base from J, with 17 bases between. Germline CDR1 and CDR2: MNHNS and SASEGT. The CDR3 sequence is 15 residues long. CDR3 nucleotides: TGTGCCAGCGTGGAAGGGGGTTGGGGTAACTATGGCTACACCTTC. It codes for CASVEGGWGNYGYTF.

V usage is TRBV6-5 and J usage is TRBJ1-5; the D is unclear. V dropped 6 bases and J dropped 0 bases, with 12 bases sitting between them. Looked up from germline, CDR1 is MNHEY and CDR2 is SVGAGI. The CDR3 contains 15 residues. The CDR3 protein is CASRTGRSSNQPQHF. Written as DNA, the CDR3 is TGTGCCAGCAGAACCGGTCGCAGTAGCAATCAGCCCCAGCATTTT.

Only one count was recorded for this clone. The CDR3 protein is CASSLVGTSTGELFF. CDR3 bases: TGTGCCAGCAGCTTAGTTGGGACTAGCACCGGGGAGCTGTTTTTT. The rearrangement uses TRBV11-2 and TRBJ2-2; 8 nucleotides line up with TRBD2. The CDR3 is made up of 15 amino acids. Trimming at V came to 1 base and at J to 4 bases, leaving 2 bases not matched to a gene. Germline assignment: CDR1 SGHAT and CDR2 FQNNGV.

This clone was counted a few times. The V gene is TRBV14, the J gene TRBJ2-2; 8 bases agree with TRBD2. In germline, CDR1 is SGHDN, CDR2 FVKESK. The CDR3 extends over 18 amino acids. The J segment lost 4 bases and the V segment lost 0 bases, leaving 10 bases of the junction unmatched. The CDR3 nucleotides are TGTGCCAGCAGCCAAGATCTATGGGCTAGCGGGCTCACCGGGGAGCTGTTTTTT. Protein: CASSQDLWASGLTGELFF.

The CDR3 reads CASSRQGSGNTIYF. The CDR3 DNA follows: TGTGCCAGCAGTAGACAGGGATCTGGAAACACCATATATTTT. The rearrangement links TRBV28 to TRBJ1-3; 7 nucleotides match TRBD1. CDR3 length: 14 residues. Germline CDR1 and CDR2: MDHEN and SYDVKM. The trim removed 5 bases at V and 1 base at J, leaving 2 bases unmatched.

The V and J genes are TRBV6-6 and TRBJ2-5; weak D call: TRBD1 (6 bases). V lost 5 bases, J lost 4 bases, and 8 bases lay in between. This CDR3 region has 12 residues. The germline CDR1 and CDR2 sequences are MNHNY and SVGAGI (reference sequence). CDR3 protein: CASSAGVETQYF. For the CDR3, the DNA is TGTGCCAGCAGTGCAGGGGTAGAGACCCAGTACTTC.

This clone was detected a few times. V gene TRBV7-2 combines with J gene TRBJ2-7; D might be TRBD1 or TRBD2, each matching 6 bases. The CDR3 is made up of 15 amino acids. Per germline, CDR1 SGHTA and CDR2 FQGNSA. V dropped 5 bases and J dropped 4 bases, with 18 bases sitting between them. This CDR3 reads CASSPWGAQAYEQYF. For the CDR3, the DNA is TGTGCCAGCAGCCCCTGGGGGGCGCAAGCTTACGAGCAGTACTTC.

This clone came up a few times. The V call is TRBV4-2, the J call TRBJ1-5; 9 bases agree with TRBD1. The CDR3 runs to 15 residues. V shed 1 base, J shed 4 bases, and the junction held 2 bases outside the gene matches. In germline, CDR1 is LGHNA, CDR2 YNFKEQ. CDR3 sequence: CASSQGTGENQPQHF. The CDR3 DNA reads TGTGCCAGCAGCCAAGGGACAGGGGAAAATCAGCCCCAGCATTTT.

The chain has TRBV19 and TRBJ2-1; 8 nucleotides match TRBD2. There are 17 residues in the CDR3. CDR1 is LNHDA, CDR2 SQIVND, per germline (reference sequence). Germline trimming cut 3 bases from V and 9 bases from J; bases unmatched to any gene: 16. The CDR3 nucleotides read TGTGCCAGTAGTATTAACGGCAGGGACGGACTAGCCCCTGAGCAGTTCTTC. Its translation: CASSINGRDGLAPEQFF. Full variable domain (missing parts from reference TRBV19 and TRBJ2-1): DGGITQSPKYLFRKEGQNVTLSCEQNLNHDAMYWYRQDPGQGLRLIYYSQIVNDFQKGDIAEGYSVSREKKESFPLTVTSAQKNPTAFYLCASSINGRDGLAPEQFFGPGTRLTVL.

This chain joins TRBV19 and TRBJ2-5; D is perhaps TRBD1 (6 bases). The CDR3 totals 20 residues. Looked up from germline, CDR1 is LNHDA and CDR2 is SQIVND (reference sequence). The V gene lost 3 bases and the J gene lost 1 base, with 27 bases spanning the gap. CDR3 DNA sequence: TGTGCCAGTAGTATGCGTGGCGGCAGGGGAGTAGGAGGTATCCAAGAGACCCAGTACTTC. Its translation: CASSMRGGRGVGGIQETQYF.

This clone was recorded once. V and J are TRBV9 and TRBJ2-7, with 12 positions matching TRBD2. Trimming took 0 bases from V and 2 from J; bases not matched to a gene: 6. The length of the CDR3 is 17 residues. Germline V CDR1 and CDR2: SGDLS, YYNGEE. CDR3 in amino acids: CASSVGGWTSGAYEQYF. The CDR3 region has the DNA TGTGCCAGCAGCGTAGGGGGATGGACTAGCGGGGCCTACGAGCAGTACTTC.

The chain couples TRBV5-1 to TRBJ1-3; D might be TRBD1 (6 bases). Per germline, CDR1 SGHRS and CDR2 YFSETQ. This CDR3 has 17 amino acids. The V and J ends lost 4 bases and 4 bases respectively, with 21 bases between them. CDR3 DNA: TGCGCCAGCAGCCTGGGGGTAGGACAGCTCGCCGGAAACACCATATATTTT. Protein product: CASSLGVGQLAGNTIYF.

The chain combines TRBV15 with TRBJ2-7; D is perhaps TRBD2 (5 bases). The CDR3 is 15 residues long. V lost 3 bases and J lost 2, with 14 bases in between. CDR1 and CDR2 from the germline V gene are LNHNV and YYDKDF (reference sequence). The CDR3 reads CATSSLGLTTYEQYF. The CDR3 nucleotides read TGTGCCACCAGCAGCCTCGGACTTACCACCTACGAGCAGTACTTC.

The rearrangement joins TRBV10-3 to TRBJ1-1; a possible D gene is TRBD1 (6 bases). V dropped 1 base and J dropped 6 bases, with 12 bases sitting between them. The CDR3 contains 14 residues. Germline CDR1 is ENHRY and CDR2 is SYGVKD. CDR3 region: CAISEWGAGAEAFF. The CDR3 nucleotides read TGTGCCATCAGTGAGTGGGGGGCGGGGGCTGAAGCTTTCTTT.

This chain joins TRBV25-1 and TRBJ2-7, with D perhaps TRBD1 (6 bases). The V end lost 10 bases, the J end lost 6 bases, and 16 bases lay between the germline ends. Germline loops: CDR1 MGHDK, CDR2 SYGVNS. The CDR3 extends over 12 amino acids. CDR3 bases: TGTGCCACGTCGAGGGGGACCGGCGAGCAGTACTTC. It is translated as CATSRGTGEQYF.

V usage is TRBV19 and J usage is TRBJ2-5; 9 nucleotides agree with TRBD1. Trimming cost V 4 bases and J 5 bases; bases outside gene matches: 8. Germline V gene sequence: CDR1 LNHDA, CDR2 SQIVND (reference sequence). CDR3 length: 15 amino acids. The DNA for the CDR3 is TGTGCCAGTAGTACGCCGAGAGGACAGGGGGAGACCCAGTACTTC. Translated: CASSTPRGQGETQYF.

This chain connects TRBV7-2 to TRBJ2-1; 11 bases agree with TRBD2. The CDR3 consists of 15 residues. V was clipped by 6 bases and J by 4 bases; unmatched bases: 5. Germline CDR1 and CDR2: SGHTA and FQGNSA. CDR3 nucleotide sequence: TGTGCCAGCAGTAGCGGGGGGGCCGCATACAATGAGCAGTTCTTC. Amino acids: CASSSGGAAYNEQFF.

The rearrangement uses TRBV9 and TRBJ2-7; D may correspond to TRBD1 or TRBD2 (5 bases each). This CDR3 is built from 18 residues. V was pared by 1 base and J by 1 base, with 21 bases between. Per germline, CDR1 SGDLS and CDR2 YYNGEE. CDR3 protein: CASSVQPVWGTGSYEQYF. The CDR3 DNA is TGTGCCAGCAGCGTACAACCCGTGTGGGGGACGGGTTCCTACGAGCAGTACTTC.

The chain links TRBV2 to TRBJ1-2; 8 bases align to TRBD1. Trimming removed 8 bases from V and 3 bases from J; junction bases left unmatched: 8. CDR3 length equals 14 residues. In germline, CDR1 is SNHLY, CDR2 FYNNEI. CDR3 sequence (DNA): TGTGCCAGCCTGAGCCCGGACAGGGACTATGGCTACACCTTC. It is translated as CASLSPDRDYGYTF.